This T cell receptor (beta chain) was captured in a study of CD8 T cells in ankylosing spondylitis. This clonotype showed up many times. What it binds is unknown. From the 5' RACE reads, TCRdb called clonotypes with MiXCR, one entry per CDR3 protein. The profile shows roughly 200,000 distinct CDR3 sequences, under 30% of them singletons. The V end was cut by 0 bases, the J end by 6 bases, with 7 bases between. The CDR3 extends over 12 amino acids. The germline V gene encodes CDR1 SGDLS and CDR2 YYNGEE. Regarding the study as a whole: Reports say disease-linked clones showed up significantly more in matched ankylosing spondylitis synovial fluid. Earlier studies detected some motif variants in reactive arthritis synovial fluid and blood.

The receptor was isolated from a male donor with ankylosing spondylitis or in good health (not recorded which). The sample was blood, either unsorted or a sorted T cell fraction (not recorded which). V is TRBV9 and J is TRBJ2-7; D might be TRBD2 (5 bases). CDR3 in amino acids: CASSVVEGEQYF. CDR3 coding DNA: TGTGCCAGCAGCGTAGTTGAGGGCGAGCAGTACTTC.